The 15 T cell receptor beta chains given below trace back to one sample, sequenced in a study of blood T cell repertoires in COVID-19. Sequencing used immunoSEQ multiplex PCR; TCRdb keeps in-frame clones, though not all of them. This sample has tens of thousands of clones, with around four fifths found just once. The sequenced sample consisted of peripheral blood. These receptors all stem from a man between 50 and 59 years old with active COVID-19.

The chain joins TRBV18 to TRBJ1-2; D gene uncertain. Germline values: CDR1 KGHSH, CDR2 LQKENI. The V gene lost 3 bases and the J gene lost 5 bases, with 10 bases spanning the gap. This CDR3 is built from 13 residues. In DNA, the CDR3 is TGTGCCAGCTCACCTGACGAGGCTTATGGCTACACCTTC. This codes for CASSPDEAYGYTF. The variable domain in full, with the rest retrieved from reference TRBV18 and TRBJ1-2, is NAGVMQNPRHLVRRRGQEARLRCSPMKGHSHVYWYRQLPEEGLKFMVYLQKENIIDESGMPKERFSAEFPKEGPSILRIQQVVRGDSAAYFCASSPDEAYGYTFGSGTRLTVV.

This clone is judged medium-sized. The rearrangement joins TRBV6-5 to TRBJ1-5; TRBD1 is a possible D gene (6 bases). V lost 10 bases and J 0 bases, leaving 7 bases between the germline ends. The germline V gene encodes CDR1 MNHEY and CDR2 SVGAGI. There are 12 residues in the CDR3. The CDR3 region is CATGDSNQPQHF. DNA of the CDR3: TGTGCCACAGGGGATAGCAATCAGCCCCAGCATTTT.

The J gene is TRBJ2-3, the V gene TRBV11-2, with 13 bases aligning to TRBD2. Germline CDR1 is SGHAT and CDR2 is FQNNGV. Unmatched junction bases numbered 7, after V lost 7 bases and J lost 0 bases. The CDR3 spans 17 residues. CDR3 nucleotide sequence: TGTGCCAGCAAGGGACTAGCGGGGTCTGGAAGCACAGATACGCAGTATTTT. Amino acids: CASKGLAGSGSTDTQYF. Full variable domain (outside the CDR3, taken from reference TRBV11-2 and TRBJ2-3): EAGVAQSPRYKIIEKRQSVAFWCNPISGHATLYWYQQILGQGPKLLIQFQNNGVVDDSQLPKDRFSAERLKGVDSTLKIQPAKLEDSAVYLCASKGLAGSGSTDTQYFGPGTRLTVL.

The V call is TRBV9, the J call TRBJ1-1; a weak D match, TRBD1 (5 bases). V was trimmed by 4 bases and J by 2 bases, leaving 12 bases between them. The germline V gene has CDR1 SGDLS and CDR2 YYNGEE. The CDR3 consists of 14 residues. CDR3 nucleotide sequence: TGTGCCAGCAGCCCTACCGACAGTAACACTGAAGCTTTCTTT. Residues: CASSPTDSNTEAFF.

This chain connects TRBV9 to TRBJ2-5; possible D gene TRBD1, 7 bases. The length of the CDR3 is 13 residues. V was clipped by 7 bases and J by 4 bases, with 14 bases between them. Germline loops: CDR1 SGDLS, CDR2 YYNGEE. DNA of the CDR3: TGTGCCAGCGGAGGGGGCGGGATAGAGACCCAGTACTTC. As protein: CASGGGGIETQYF.

The count of this clone is one. V and J are TRBV10-3 and TRBJ1-6, with 9 positions matching TRBD1. The germline V gene encodes CDR1 ENHRY and CDR2 SYGVKD. The ends lost 8 bases at V and 0 bases at J; junction bases unmatched: 11. The CDR3 is 18 residues long. The CDR3 is CAISDRGSRSSYNSPLHF. CDR3 bases: TGTGCCATCTCGGACAGGGGATCCAGGAGCTCCTATAATTCACCCCTCCACTTT.

This clone was found once. The J gene is TRBJ2-1, the V gene TRBV7-9; 13 bases match TRBD2. Germline loops: CDR1 SEHNR, CDR2 FQNEAQ (reference sequence). CDR3 length: 17 amino acids. V shed 5 bases, J shed 5 bases, and the junction held 9 bases outside the gene matches. CDR3 nucleotides: TGTGCCAGCAGCGACCTCTTTGGACTAGCGGGGGACAATGAGCAGTTCTTC. This translates into CASSDLFGLAGDNEQFF. The whole variable domain, remainder taken from reference TRBV7-9 and TRBJ2-1, is DTGVSQNPRHKITKRGQNVTFRCDPISEHNRLYWYRQTLGQGPEFLTYFQNEAQLEKSRLLSDRFSAERPKGSFSTLEIQRTEQGDSAMYLCASSDLFGLAGDNEQFFGPGTRLTVL.

In its sample, this clone ranks as medium-sized. The rearrangement links TRBV9 to TRBJ2-1; TRBD1 aligns across 7 bases. CDR1 and CDR2 (germline): SGDLS, YYNGEE. The CDR3 is made up of 15 amino acids. J was trimmed by 7 bases and V by 2 bases; bases with no gene match: 9. The DNA for the CDR3 is TGTGCCAGCAGCGTGAGAGGGCAGGGACAGAATGAGCAGTTCTTC. This sequence encodes CASSVRGQGQNEQFF.

The chain links TRBV5-6 to TRBJ2-3; D is undetermined. Germline V gene lookup returns CDR1 SGHDT and CDR2 YYEEEE. This CDR3 is 11 amino acids long. With 1 base removed from V and 6 bases from J, the gap between germline ends came to 3 bases. The DNA of the CDR3 is TGTGCCAGCAGCTTGCTGGATACGCAGTATTTT. Amino acid sequence: CASSLLDTQYF.

V gene TRBV9 combines with J gene TRBJ1-1; perhaps TRBD1 as D (6 bases). Trimming took 0 bases from V and 5 from J, leaving 11 bases between them. Germline assignment: CDR1 SGDLS and CDR2 YYNGEE. The length of the CDR3 is 14 residues. CDR3 nucleotide sequence: TGTGCCAGCAGCGTAGCTGGCAGGGGAACTGAAGCTTTCTTT. Protein: CASSVAGRGTEAFF. Combining the CDR3 with reference TRBV9 and TRBJ1-1 gives the whole variable domain DSGVTQTPKHLITATGQRVTLRCSPRSGDLSVYWYQQSLDQGLQFLIQYYNGEERAKGNILERFSAQQFPDLHSELNLSSLELGDSALYFCASSVAGRGTEAFFGQGTRLTVV.

The CDR3: CASSQTGGANNEQFF. The CDR3 DNA is TGTGCCAGCAGTCAAACGGGGGGGGCCAACAATGAGCAGTTCTTC. The V gene is TRBV6-5, the J gene TRBJ2-1; 8 nucleotides align to TRBD2. V shed 5 bases and J 5 bases; nucleotides not matched to a gene: 8. The germline CDR1 and CDR2 sequences are MNHEY and SVGAGI. This CDR3 comprises 15 residues.

J is TRBJ2-7 and V is TRBV19; a possible D gene is TRBD2 (6 bases). The germline V gene encodes CDR1 LNHDA and CDR2 SQIVND (reference sequence). CDR3 size: 13 residues. V lost 1 base, J lost 6 bases, and 10 bases lay in between. CDR3 protein: CASSIGSRGEQYF. Here the CDR3 DNA reads TGTGCCAGTAGTATAGGGTCGCGGGGCGAGCAGTACTTC.

This rearrangement joins TRBV4-2 to TRBJ1-5; 8 bases align to TRBD1. V shed 1 base, J shed 2 bases, and the junction held 19 bases outside the gene matches. The CDR3 consists of 21 residues. Germline V gene sequence: CDR1 LGHNA, CDR2 YNFKEQ. The DNA of the CDR3 is TGTGCCAGCAGCCAAGTCCACCGCGCCAGGGGGCGTTCGGCTGGCAATCAGCCCCAGCATTTT. This codes for CASSQVHRARGRSAGNQPQHF.

This clone is labeled as medium-sized. In nucleotides, the CDR3 is TGTGCCAGCAGTGAAACAGGGGCGGAGGAAGCTTTCTTT. Protein product: CASSETGAEEAFF. This sequence joins TRBV2 and TRBJ1-1, with 7 positions matching TRBD1. Germline CDR1 reads SNHLY; CDR2 reads FYNNEI. Unmatched junction bases numbered 5, after V lost 2 bases and J lost 8 bases. The CDR3 contains 13 residues.

The chain couples TRBV12-3 or TRBV12-4 to TRBJ2-7, with a weak D call TRBD1 (5 bases). V lost 4 bases and J 2 bases, leaving 9 bases between the germline ends. The CDR3 has 13 residues. The CDR3 spells CASSWTRTYEQYF. In DNA, the CDR3 is TGTGCCAGCAGTTGGACACGTACCTACGAGCAGTACTTC.